This is a list of T cell receptor beta chains from one sample in a study of T cells in Graves' hyperthyroidism and ophthalmopathy. TCRdb re-analysed the multiplex PCR reads in MiXCR, keeping a single row per CDR3 protein. The sample lists 490,000 or so distinct CDR3 sequences, approximately 23% occurring once. The sequencing sample was made of blood. The receptors stem from a woman aged 70 to 79 with Graves' ophthalmopathy. CDR3s leave out the opening cysteine and the closing phenylalanine or tryptophan.

v_gene	j_gene	CDR3aa
TRBV10-3	TRBJ1-4	AISESAEQGEKLF
TRBV7-3	TRBJ2-7	ASSLKGQEQY
TRBV7-2	TRBJ2-4	ASSLGGPGGENIQY
TRBV30	TRBJ2-1	AWDVGTSGNEQF
TRBV9	TRBJ2-7	ASSVGGSKTYEQY
TRBV18	TRBJ1-2	ASSPPTERYGYT
TRBV5-1	TRBJ2-3	ASSLASGRSNTQY
TRBV6-5	TRBJ2-6	ASSYVTGRSSSGANVLT
TRBV27	TRBJ2-7	ASSLRQSSYEQY
TRBV19	TRBJ2-7	ASSIASSYEQY
TRBV2	TRBJ2-5	ASTEGRQETQY
TRBV6-1	TRBJ2-5	ASSREGGWETQY
TRBV10-3	TRBJ2-7	AIGRLAGGISYEQY
TRBV27	TRBJ2-5	ASSLGRARETQY
TRBV11-2	TRBJ2-5	ASSSNLAPKEETQY
TRBV6-1	TRBJ1-1	ASSEVVGAWNTEAF
TRBV19	TRBJ1-2	ASSPRAFAYYGYT
TRBV4-1	TRBJ2-5	ASSQDLAGAQETQY
TRBV7-2	TRBJ2-7	ASSLRQGMVNEQY
TRBV5-1	TRBJ1-1	TSSLGQAITEAF
TRBV11-2	TRBJ2-7	ASSRTSGYEQY
TRBV12-3/TRBV12-4	TRBJ1-5	ASRTGSNRPQH
TRBV15	TRBJ2-1	ATSRVRNRGNNEQF
TRBV28	TRBJ2-5	ASSARPGGYQETQY
TRBV10-3	TRBJ2-2	AISESVAGETGELF
TRBV5-4	TRBJ2-5	ASSPGAGASETQY
TRBV27	TRBJ1-6	ASSLQDRSGSPLH
TRBV20-1	TRBJ2-5	SAVGGMETQY
TRBV6-1	TRBJ1-5	ASSSRQGRSGNQPQH
TRBV12-3/TRBV12-4	TRBJ2-1	ASARAAGLAGRNEQF
TRBV12-3/TRBV12-4	TRBJ2-3	ASRVRGDPTDTQY
TRBV15	TRBJ1-5	ATSRGWDQPQH
TRBV19	TRBJ2-3	ASNSGHTDTQY
TRBV12-3/TRBV12-4	TRBJ2-3	ASSGEEISTDTQY
TRBV19	TRBJ2-5	ASSIGIGETQY
TRBV18	TRBJ2-5	ASSPGQGQETQY
TRBV30	TRBJ2-7	AWSRIEQY
TRBV6-1	TRBJ1-1	ASRRPPGQGLNTEAF
TRBV10-3	TRBJ2-7	AIRGQSPHEQY
TRBV7-8	TRBJ2-7	ASSVLAGGPGYEQY
TRBV5-1	TRBJ2-3	ASSLPGVTDTQY
TRBV12-3/TRBV12-4	TRBJ2-5	ASSFGVQETQY
TRBV12-3/TRBV12-4	TRBJ1-2	ASSLHPQGPYGYT
TRBV15	TRBJ2-7	ATSRDQDTYEQY
TRBV28	TRBJ2-2	ASSLLANTGELF
TRBV6-1	TRBJ2-2	ASRIGGSGELF
TRBV28	TRBJ1-2	ASRVGRDYGYT
TRBV9	TRBJ2-7	ASSVEVHSYEQY
TRBV10-2	TRBJ2-7	ASSGPGVLAGGLGDYEQY
TRBV3-1	TRBJ1-4	ASSQGGGLGEKLF
TRBV7-9	TRBJ1-4	ASRQQGNGEKLF
TRBV7-3	TRBJ2-2	ASSSRVGAGELF
TRBV29-1	TRBJ2-1	SVESWDRGYGEQF
TRBV9	TRBJ2-1	ASSAGLAGGRNEQF
TRBV11-2	TRBJ2-6	ASRLGRGPYRANVLT
TRBV20-1	TRBJ1-3	SARLPGGAGNTIY
TRBV28	TRBJ2-1	ASSYGGSYNEQF
TRBV5-8	TRBJ2-5	ASSLLLAGQETQY
TRBV3-1	TRBJ2-1	ASSQAPSNEQF
TRBV6-2/TRBV6-3	TRBJ1-1	ASKSRGLVNTEAF